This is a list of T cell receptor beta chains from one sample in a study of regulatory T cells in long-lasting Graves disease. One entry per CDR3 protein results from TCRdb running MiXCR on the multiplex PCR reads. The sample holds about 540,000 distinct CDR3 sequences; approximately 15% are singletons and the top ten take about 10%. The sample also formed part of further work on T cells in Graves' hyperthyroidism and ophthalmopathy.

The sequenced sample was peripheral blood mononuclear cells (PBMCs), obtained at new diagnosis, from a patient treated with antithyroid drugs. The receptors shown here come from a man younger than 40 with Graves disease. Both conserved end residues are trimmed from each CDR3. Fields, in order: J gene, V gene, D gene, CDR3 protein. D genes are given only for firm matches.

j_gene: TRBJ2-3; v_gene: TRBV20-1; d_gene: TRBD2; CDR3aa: SAPVGRADTQY
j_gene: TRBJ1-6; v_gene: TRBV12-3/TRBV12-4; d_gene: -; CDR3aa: ASSFQVDNSPLH
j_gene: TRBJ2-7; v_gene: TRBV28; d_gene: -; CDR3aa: ASRVPGATIYEQY
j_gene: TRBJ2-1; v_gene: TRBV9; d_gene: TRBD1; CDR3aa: ASSVVQGTYNEQF
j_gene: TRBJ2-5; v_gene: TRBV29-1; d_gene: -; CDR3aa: SVVFRETQY
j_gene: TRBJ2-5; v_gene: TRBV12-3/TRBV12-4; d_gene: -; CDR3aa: ASSQGGSETQY
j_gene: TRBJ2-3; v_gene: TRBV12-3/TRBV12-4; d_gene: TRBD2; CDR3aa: ASIRGGSADTQY
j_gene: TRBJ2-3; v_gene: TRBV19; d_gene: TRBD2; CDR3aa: ASSLGIGTSGVTQY
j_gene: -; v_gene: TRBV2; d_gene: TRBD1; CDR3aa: ASSGGRDETQY
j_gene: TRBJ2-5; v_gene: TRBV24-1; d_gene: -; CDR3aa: ATSVAGHNLRETQY
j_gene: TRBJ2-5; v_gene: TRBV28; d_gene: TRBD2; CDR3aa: ASTVTSGRVEETQY
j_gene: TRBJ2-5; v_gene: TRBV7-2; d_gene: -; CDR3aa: ASSLVLSGETQY
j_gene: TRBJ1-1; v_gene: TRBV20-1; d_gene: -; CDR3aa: SASFFYPEAF
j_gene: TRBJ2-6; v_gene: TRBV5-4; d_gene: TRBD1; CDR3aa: ASSLSQGATGANVLT
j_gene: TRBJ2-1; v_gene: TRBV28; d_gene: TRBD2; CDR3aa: ASSRWEGGSYNEQF
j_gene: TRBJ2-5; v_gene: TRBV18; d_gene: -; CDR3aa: ASSPRFQETQY
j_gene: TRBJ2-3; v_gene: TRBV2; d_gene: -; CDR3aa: ASRPTRDLGNTDTQY
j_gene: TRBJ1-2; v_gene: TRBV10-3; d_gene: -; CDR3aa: AISESRGTDYGYT
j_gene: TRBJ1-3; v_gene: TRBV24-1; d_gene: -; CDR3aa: ATSGPRVDTIY
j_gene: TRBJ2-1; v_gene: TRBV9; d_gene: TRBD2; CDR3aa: ASSVSGRVLGTYNEQF
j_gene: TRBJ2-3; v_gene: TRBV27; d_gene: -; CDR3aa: ASSLYGWGDTQY
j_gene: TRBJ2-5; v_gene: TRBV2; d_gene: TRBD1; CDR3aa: ASSPTGGGGETQY
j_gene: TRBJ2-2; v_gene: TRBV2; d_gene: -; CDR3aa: ASKGEINTGELF
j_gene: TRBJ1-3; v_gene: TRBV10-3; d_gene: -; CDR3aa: AISFLQVDSGNTIY
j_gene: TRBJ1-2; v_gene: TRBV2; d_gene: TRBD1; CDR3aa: AGNRDRGGYT
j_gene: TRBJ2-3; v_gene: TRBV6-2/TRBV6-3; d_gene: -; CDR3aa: ASRSLARSTDTQY
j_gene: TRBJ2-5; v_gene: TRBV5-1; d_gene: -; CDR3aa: ASSSRSTETQY
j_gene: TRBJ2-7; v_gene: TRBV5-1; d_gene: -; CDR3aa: ASSLRGARGHEQY
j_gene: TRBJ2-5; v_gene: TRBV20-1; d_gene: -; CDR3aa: SASWSLETQY
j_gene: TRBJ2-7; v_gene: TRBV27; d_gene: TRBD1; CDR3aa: ASSSGWTGLNEQY
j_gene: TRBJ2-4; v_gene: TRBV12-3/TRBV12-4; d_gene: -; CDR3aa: ASSRQGNIQY
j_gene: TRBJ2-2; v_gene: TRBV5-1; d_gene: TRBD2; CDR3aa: ASSLARAGVTGELF
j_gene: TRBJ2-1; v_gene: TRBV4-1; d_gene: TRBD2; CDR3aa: ASSQEGGASGRYNEQF
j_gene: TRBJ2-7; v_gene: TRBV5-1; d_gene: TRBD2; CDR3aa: ASSGLAGLYEQY
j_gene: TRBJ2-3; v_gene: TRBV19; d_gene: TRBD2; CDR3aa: ASSFSGTRRRY
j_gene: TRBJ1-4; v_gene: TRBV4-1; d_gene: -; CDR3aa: ASSQDDPGLTITTNEKLF
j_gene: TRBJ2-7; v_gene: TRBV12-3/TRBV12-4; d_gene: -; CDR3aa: ASSLVGGNYEQY
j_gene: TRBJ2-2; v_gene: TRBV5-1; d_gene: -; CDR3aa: ASSEGHTGELF
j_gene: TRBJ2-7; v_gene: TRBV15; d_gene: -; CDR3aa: ATSRARGDEQY
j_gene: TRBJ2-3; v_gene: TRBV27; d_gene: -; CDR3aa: ASSLTGASADTQY